This T cell receptor beta chain was recovered during a study of T-cell reconstitution after alpha-beta-depleted transplantation in children. Findings and caveats of the study: Some patients' high day-60 TCRbeta diversity was attributed to recipient cells surviving conditioning. From newly produced T cells came most of the T-cell counts and diversity one year after transplant. Roughly two months post-transplant, alpha-beta T cells reportedly originated from several hundred graft clones that had expanded.

On this clonotype: Antigen: not known.

Molecular barcoding with unique molecular identifiers was used for the TCRbeta library. TCRdb independently ran MiXCR on the PCR reads; one entry per CDR3 protein. The sample lists fewer than 700,000 distinct CDR3 sequences; about 21% were seen once. This CDR3 comprises 15 residues. CDR1 is LNHNV, CDR2 YYDKDF, per germline (reference sequence). Unmatched junction bases numbered 5, after V lost 2 bases and J lost 3 bases. This chain connects TRBV15 to TRBJ2-5; 8 bases agree with TRBD1. The receptor was derived from a boy younger than two who had a stem cell transplant for acute myeloid leukemia, so the T cells may come from the graft donor. The source material was PBMCs, mostly from graft donor cells, sampled 360 days after TCRalphabeta/CD19-depleted stem cell transplant. CDR3 DNA sequence: TGTGCCACCAGCAGAACGGGACAGGTCGAAGAGACCCAGTACTTC. Protein product: CATSRTGQVEETQYF.